This TCR beta chain originates from a study of blood T cell repertoires in COVID-19. For the study at large: The United States, Italy and Spain supplied acute and convalescent COVID-19 samples.

V lost 2 bases to trimming and J lost 5 bases; unmatched junction nucleotides: 10. CDR1 and CDR2 (germline): SGHTA, FQGNSA. The CDR3 covers 17 residues. The sample holds one count of this clone. Profiling relied on immunoSEQ multiplex PCR, and the TCRdb table lists in-frame clones only, not all of them. The repertoire includes a few hundred thousand clones, approximately 89% of them detected once, and about 0.9% sits in the top ten. Participants, 18 to 89 years old, spanned under 25 US areas. The TCR was taken from a woman aged 35 to 49 who had been exposed to COVID-19. The sample consisted of PBMCs or T cells enriched from blood (not recorded which). The chain combines TRBV7-2 with TRBJ2-3, with TRBD2 matching over 10 bases. In DNA, the CDR3 is TGTGCCAGCAGCTTATCCTGGACTAGCGGAGGGTTAGATACGCAGTATTTT. Translation: CASSLSWTSGGLDTQYF.